The T cell receptor beta chain under discussion was sequenced for a study of T cells in Graves' hyperthyroidism and ophthalmopathy. Study-wide results and limits: Among thyroid clonotypes expanded above 0.001, most also appeared in blood. With a median lead of about 6.9 months before onset, the model predicted ophthalmopathy.

This clonotype was observed at least ten times. Its antigen is as yet unknown. Aged 18 to 65, the patients had hyperthyroidism that was newly diagnosed and had lasted under 2 months. Trimming removed 6 bases at V and 3 bases at J, with 12 bases between. CDR3 length: 14 amino acids. Germline V CDR1 and CDR2: SNHLY, FYNNEI. Template material for amplifying TCR beta CDR3 regions consisted of RNA transcripts. First-round RT-PCR with HTBI primers amplified the TCR CDR3 region. TCRdb passed the multiplex PCR reads through MiXCR, listing each CDR3 protein once. Among a few hundred thousand distinct CDR3 sequences listed, 35% to 55% were seen once.

Sequenced input: peripheral blood or thyroid tissue (not recorded which). V usage is TRBV2 and J usage is TRBJ1-3; D is undetermined. The sequence derives from a young woman with Graves' hyperthyroidism. In DNA, the CDR3 is TGTGCCAGCAGGGTATTGGCAGATGGAAACACCATATATTTT. Encoded protein: CASRVLADGNTIYF.